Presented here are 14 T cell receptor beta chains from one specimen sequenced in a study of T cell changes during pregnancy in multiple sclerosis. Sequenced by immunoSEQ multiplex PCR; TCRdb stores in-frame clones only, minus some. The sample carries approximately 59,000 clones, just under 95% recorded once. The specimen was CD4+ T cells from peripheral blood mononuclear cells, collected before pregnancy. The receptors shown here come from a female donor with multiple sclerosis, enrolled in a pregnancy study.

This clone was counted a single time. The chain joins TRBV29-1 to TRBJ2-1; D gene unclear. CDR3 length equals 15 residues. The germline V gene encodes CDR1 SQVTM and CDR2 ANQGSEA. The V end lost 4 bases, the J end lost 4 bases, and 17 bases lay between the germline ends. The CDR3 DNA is TGCAGCGTTGTCGGCGAAGTCGGGTTTTACAATGAGCAGTTCTTC. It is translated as CSVVGEVGFYNEQFF.

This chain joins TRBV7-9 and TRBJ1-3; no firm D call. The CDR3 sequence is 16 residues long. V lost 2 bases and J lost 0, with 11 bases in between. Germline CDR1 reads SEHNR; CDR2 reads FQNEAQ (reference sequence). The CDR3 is CASSLTGVSSGNTIYF. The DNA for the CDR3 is TGTGCCAGCAGCTTAACGGGAGTTAGCTCTGGAAACACCATATATTTT.

The CDR3 loop reads CASRAGRGAIGYTF. CDR3 DNA sequence: TGTGCCAGTCGCGCCGGGCGGGGGGCGATTGGCTACACCTTC. The J gene is TRBJ1-2, the V gene TRBV19, with D possibly TRBD1 on 6 matching bases. Germline V gives CDR1 LNHDA, CDR2 SQIVND (reference sequence). Deletions cut 8 bases from V and 7 bases from J, with 20 bases between. This CDR3 has 14 residues.

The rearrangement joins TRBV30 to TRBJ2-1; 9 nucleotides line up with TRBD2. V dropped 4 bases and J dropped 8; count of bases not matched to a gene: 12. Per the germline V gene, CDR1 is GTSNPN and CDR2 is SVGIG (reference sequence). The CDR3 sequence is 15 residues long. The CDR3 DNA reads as TGTGCCTGGATAGAGACTAGCGGACGCCTGGATGAGCAGTTCTTC. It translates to CAWIETSGRLDEQFF.

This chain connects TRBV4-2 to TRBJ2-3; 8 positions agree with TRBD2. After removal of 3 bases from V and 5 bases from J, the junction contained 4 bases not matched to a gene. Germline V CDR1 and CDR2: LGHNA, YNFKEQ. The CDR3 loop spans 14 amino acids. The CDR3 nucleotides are TGTGCCAGCAGCCATGGCGGGGGGAAAGATACGCAGTATTTT. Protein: CASSHGGGKDTQYF.

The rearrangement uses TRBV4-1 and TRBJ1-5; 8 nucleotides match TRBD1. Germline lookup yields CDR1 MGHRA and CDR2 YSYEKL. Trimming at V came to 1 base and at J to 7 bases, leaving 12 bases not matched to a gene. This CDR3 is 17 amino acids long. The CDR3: CASSQVPGAGGGQPQHF. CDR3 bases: TGCGCCAGCAGCCAAGTCCCTGGGGCAGGGGGCGGGCAGCCCCAGCATTTT.

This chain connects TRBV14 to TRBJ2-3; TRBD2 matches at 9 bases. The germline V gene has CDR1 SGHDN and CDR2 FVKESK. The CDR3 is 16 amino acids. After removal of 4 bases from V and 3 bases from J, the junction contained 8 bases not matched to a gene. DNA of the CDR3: TGTGCCAGCAGCCGTGTAGCGGGAGTAATGACAGATACGCAGTATTTT. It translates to CASSRVAGVMTDTQYF.

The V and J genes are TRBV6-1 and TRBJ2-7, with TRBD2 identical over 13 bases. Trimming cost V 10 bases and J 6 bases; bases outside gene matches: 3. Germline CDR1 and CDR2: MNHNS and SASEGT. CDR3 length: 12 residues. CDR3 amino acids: CATRLAGGEQYF. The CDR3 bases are TGTGCCACCAGACTAGCGGGGGGCGAGCAGTACTTC.

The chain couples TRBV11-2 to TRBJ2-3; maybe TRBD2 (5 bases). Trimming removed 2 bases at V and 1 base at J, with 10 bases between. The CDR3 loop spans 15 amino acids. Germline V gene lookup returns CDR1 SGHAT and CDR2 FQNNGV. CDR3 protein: CASSLKWRGTDTQYF. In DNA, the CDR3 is TGTGCCAGCAGCTTAAAGTGGCGGGGCACAGATACGCAGTATTTT.

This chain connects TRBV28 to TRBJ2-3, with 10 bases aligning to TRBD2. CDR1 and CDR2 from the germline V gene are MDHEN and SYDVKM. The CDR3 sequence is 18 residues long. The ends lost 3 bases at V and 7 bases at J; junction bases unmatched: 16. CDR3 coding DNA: TGTGCCAGCAGTTTGTTGGGAGTGAGCGGGAGGGCCAGGAATACGCAGTATTTT. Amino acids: CASSLLGVSGRARNTQYF.

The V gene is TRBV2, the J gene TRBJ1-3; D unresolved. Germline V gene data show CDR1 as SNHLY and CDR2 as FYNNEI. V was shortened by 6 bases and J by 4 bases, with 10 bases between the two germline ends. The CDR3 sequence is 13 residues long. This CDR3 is CASREGGGNTIYF. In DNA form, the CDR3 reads TGTGCCAGCAGGGAGGGTGGAGGAAACACCATATATTTT. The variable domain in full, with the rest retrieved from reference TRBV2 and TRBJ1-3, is EPEVTQTPSHQVTQMGQEVILRCVPISNHLYFYWYRQILGQKVEFLVSFYNNEISEKSEIFDDQFSVERPDGSNFTLKIRSTKLEDSAMYFCASREGGGNTIYFGEGSWLTVV.

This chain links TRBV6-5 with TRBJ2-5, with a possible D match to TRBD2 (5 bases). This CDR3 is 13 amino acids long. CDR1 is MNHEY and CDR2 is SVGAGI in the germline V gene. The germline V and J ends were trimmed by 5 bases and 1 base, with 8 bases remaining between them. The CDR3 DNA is TGTGCCAGCAGTAGAGGGTCCCAAGAGACCCAGTACTTC. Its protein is CASSRGSQETQYF.

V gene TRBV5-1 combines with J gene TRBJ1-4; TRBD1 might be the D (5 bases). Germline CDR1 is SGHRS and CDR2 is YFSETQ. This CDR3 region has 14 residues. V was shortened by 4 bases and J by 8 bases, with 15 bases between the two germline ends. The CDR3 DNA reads TGCGCCAGCAGCCCACCAGGGTGGAAAGAAAAACTGTTTTTT. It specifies CASSPPGWKEKLFF.

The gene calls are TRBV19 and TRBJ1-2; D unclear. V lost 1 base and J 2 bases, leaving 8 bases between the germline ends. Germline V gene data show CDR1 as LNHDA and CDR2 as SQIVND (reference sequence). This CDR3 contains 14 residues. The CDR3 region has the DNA TGTGCCAGTAGTATAGTCCAGCGCAACTATGGCTACACCTTC. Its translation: CASSIVQRNYGYTF.